The 23 T cell receptor beta chains listed next were all sequenced from one sample in a study of T cell responses to AZD1222 COVID-19 vaccine. Only in-frame clones appear in the TCRdb table, and some are missing; sequencing was by immunoSEQ multiplex PCR. The sample lists around 120,000 clones, 93% occurring once. Source: peripheral blood, taken 28 days after the second AZD1222 dose. These receptors were obtained from an adult who received the AZD1222 COVID-19 vaccine.

The chain has TRBV7-2 and TRBJ2-2; 8 bases are shared with TRBD1. The V gene end was trimmed by 4 bases and the J gene end by 7 bases; junction bases not matched to a gene: 8. Germline assignment: CDR1 SGHTA and CDR2 FQGNSA. CDR3 length: 15 amino acids. CDR3 residues: CASSSLQGVGGELFF. The CDR3 nucleotides read TGTGCCAGCAGCTCGTTACAGGGGGTAGGCGGGGAGCTGTTTTTT.

The CDR3 DNA reads TGTGCCAGCAGCTCGGACCATTATAAGGGAAATGAGCAGTTCTTC. Translated, it gives CASSSDHYKGNEQFF. The gene calls are TRBV7-8 and TRBJ2-1; D is ambiguous. Germline V gives CDR1 SGHVS, CDR2 FQNEAQ. This CDR3 comprises 15 residues. The V end lost 4 bases, the J end lost 7 bases, and 17 bases lay between the germline ends.

The V call is TRBV7-2, the J call TRBJ2-1; the match to TRBD2 covers 7 bases. V lost 4 bases, J lost 7 bases, and 10 bases stayed unmatched. This CDR3 has 15 amino acids. Germline CDR1 SGHTA, CDR2 FQGNSA. CDR3 bases: TGTGCCAGCAGCTCTGTACTAGCGAGGTTTAATGAGCAGTTCTTC. Amino acid sequence: CASSSVLARFNEQFF.

The V and J genes are TRBV30 and TRBJ1-4; tentatively, D is TRBD1 (6 bases). Germline V gene data show CDR1 as GTSNPN and CDR2 as SVGIG (reference sequence). The CDR3 has 14 amino acids. V shed 1 base and J shed 3 bases, with 9 bases lying between them. The CDR3 here is CAWSGGTSNEKLFF. Here the CDR3 DNA reads TGTGCCTGGAGTGGGGGGACATCTAATGAAAAACTGTTTTTT.

The V call is TRBV5-1, the J call TRBJ2-3; TRBD1 or TRBD2 may be the D gene (5 bases each). Germline V gene sequence: CDR1 SGHRS, CDR2 YFSETQ. This CDR3 has 13 residues. Trimming left V 4 bases short and J 2 bases short, with 8 bases between. The CDR3 nucleotides are TGCGCCAGCAGCCGGGGCTTCACAGATACGCAGTATTTT. Protein product: CASSRGFTDTQYF.

DNA of the CDR3: TGTGCCACCAGTGATACAGAGCTCTCTGGAAACACCATATATTTT. It is translated as CATSDTELSGNTIYF. The chain links TRBV24-1 to TRBJ1-3; D is uncertain. Per the germline V gene, CDR1 is KGHDR and CDR2 is SFDVKD. The CDR3 length is 15 residues. V gave up 3 bases and J gave up 0 bases, with 8 bases separating them.

CDR3 loop: CASSEYRGARSKDSTQYF. CDR3 in DNA: TGTGCCAGCAGTGAATATAGGGGGGCGCGATCGAAGGATTCGACCCAGTACTTC. The chain has TRBV2 and TRBJ2-5, with D tentatively TRBD1 or TRBD2 (6 bases each). The CDR3 runs to 18 residues. Germline CDR1 SNHLY, CDR2 FYNNEI. V shed 2 bases and J shed 7 bases, with 26 bases lying between them.

The chain recombines TRBV3-1 (or the pseudogene TRBV3-2) with TRBJ1-5; TRBD1 aligns across 9 bases. Losses at the gene ends were 0 bases for V and 0 bases for J; bases not matched to a gene: 18. There are 22 residues in the CDR3. CDR1 and CDR2 (germline): LGHDT, YNNKEL (reference sequence). CDR3: CASSQETRQGGLARYSNQPQHF. The CDR3 DNA is TGTGCCAGCAGCCAAGAAACGAGACAGGGGGGACTAGCCCGTTATAGCAATCAGCCCCAGCATTTT.

This clone was recorded a few times. The V and J genes are TRBV7-9 and TRBJ2-7; D call uncertain. V was clipped by 2 bases and J by 9 bases, with 17 bases between them. The CDR3 totals 14 residues. Germline loops: CDR1 SEHNR, CDR2 FQNEAQ (reference sequence). As DNA, the CDR3 is TGTGCCAGCAGCTTAAGTGCGACTTCCTATCGGCAGTACTTC. Protein product: CASSLSATSYRQYF.

This clone appeared once. The rearrangement links TRBV19 to TRBJ1-1; 8 positions match TRBD1. The ends lost 4 bases at V and 1 base at J; junction bases unmatched: 5. Germline loops: CDR1 LNHDA, CDR2 SQIVND (reference sequence). The CDR3 is 15 amino acids. The CDR3: CASSTRTGRNTEAFF. For the CDR3, the DNA is TGTGCCAGTAGTACTCGGACAGGGAGGAACACTGAAGCTTTCTTT.

The rearrangement uses TRBV7-9 and TRBJ2-5; 7 bases agree with TRBD2. Germline CDR1 is SEHNR and CDR2 is FQNEAQ (reference sequence). The CDR3 has 15 amino acids. J lost 2 bases, V lost 3 bases, and 6 bases had no gene match. This CDR3 is CASSFRGSEQETQYF. The CDR3 DNA reads TGTGCCAGCAGCTTTCGCGGGAGTGAGCAAGAGACCCAGTACTTC.

The J gene is TRBJ1-1, the V gene TRBV7-9; the D gene is possibly TRBD1 (5 bases). The germline V gene encodes CDR1 SEHNR and CDR2 FQNEAQ (reference sequence). The CDR3 runs to 15 residues. Trimming pared 2 bases from V and 0 bases from J, leaving 10 bases between. DNA for the CDR3: TGTGCCAGCAGCTTATCGAAGGGGATGAACACTGAAGCTTTCTTT. Its protein is CASSLSKGMNTEAFF.

The chain carries TRBV6-6 and TRBJ1-2; TRBD1 might be the D (5 bases). The CDR3 totals 13 residues. Germline lookup yields CDR1 MNHNY and CDR2 SVGAGI (reference sequence). V was pared by 6 bases and J by 4 bases, with 12 bases between. CDR3 amino acids: CASRQDGSYGYTF. For the CDR3, the DNA is TGTGCCAGCAGACAGGACGGGAGCTATGGCTACACCTTC.

V is TRBV7-2 and J is TRBJ1-2; TRBD1 matches 7 bases. The CDR3 is 14 residues long. Per germline, CDR1 SGHTA and CDR2 FQGNSA. Germline trimming cut 0 bases from V and 2 bases from J; bases unmatched to any gene: 0. CDR3 sequence reads: CASSLATGNYGYTF. The CDR3 nucleotides read TGTGCCAGCAGCTTAGCGACAGGGAACTATGGCTACACCTTC.

The chain uses TRBV19 and TRBJ1-2, with D perhaps TRBD1 (5 bases). Trimming took off 5 bases at V and 3 bases at J, with 13 bases between the two ends. Germline CDR1 is LNHDA and CDR2 is SQIVND (reference sequence). The CDR3 spans 14 residues. In DNA form, the CDR3 reads TGTGCCAGTAGTTTTGAGGGGATCGACTATGGCTACACCTTC. Residues: CASSFEGIDYGYTF.

V and J are TRBV9 and TRBJ2-1, with D possibly being TRBD1 or TRBD2 (5 bases each). The CDR3 is 16 residues long. Germline V lookup: CDR1 SGDLS, CDR2 YYNGEE. Between the trimmed V and J ends, which lost 3 bases and 7 bases, there was a span of 20 bases. CDR3 protein: CASSERGSWGGNEQFF. The CDR3 region has the DNA TGTGCCAGCAGCGAGAGGGGTAGTTGGGGCGGGAATGAGCAGTTCTTC.

V and J are TRBV7-8 and TRBJ2-1; perhaps TRBD1 as D (5 bases). Germline V gene sequence: CDR1 SGHVS, CDR2 FQNEAQ. The germline V and J ends were trimmed by 3 bases and 2 bases, with 5 bases remaining between them. The CDR3 covers 13 residues. The CDR3 region is CASSLGPYNEQFF. The CDR3 coding sequence is TGTGCCAGCAGCTTGGGGCCCTACAATGAGCAGTTCTTC. Full variable domain (outside the CDR3, taken from reference TRBV7-8 and TRBJ2-1): GAGVSQSPRYKVAKRGQDVALRCDPISGHVSLFWYQQALGQGPEFLTYFQNEAQLDKSGLPSDRFFAERPEGSVSTLKIQRTQQEDSAVYLCASSLGPYNEQFFGPGTRLTVL.

The CDR3 loop reads CASSLQGPFSGNTIYF. The CDR3 DNA follows: TGTGCCAGCAGTTTACAGGGCCCCTTCTCTGGAAACACCATATATTTT. The chain recombines TRBV28 with TRBJ1-3; TRBD1 might be the D (5 bases). V was shortened by 2 bases and J by 0 bases, with 11 bases between the two germline ends. The CDR3 totals 16 residues. CDR1 and CDR2 (germline): MDHEN, SYDVKM.

The chain couples TRBV7-2 to TRBJ2-3; 10 positions match TRBD2. The length of the CDR3 is 16 residues. The V segment lost 2 bases and the J segment 0 bases; nucleotides outside the gene matches: 2. CDR1 is SGHTA and CDR2 is FQGNSA in the germline V gene. The CDR3 nucleotides are TGTGCCAGCAGCTTAACTAGCGGGGTTAGCACAGATACGCAGTATTTT. Amino acid sequence: CASSLTSGVSTDTQYF.

Turning to this clone: The junction differs from germline at one of its ends, possibly a read error. V is TRBV20-1 and J is TRBJ1-6, with 8 positions matching TRBD1. CDR3 length: 11 amino acids. Germline V gene lookup returns CDR1 DFQATT and CDR2 SNEGSKA (reference sequence). The CDR3 nucleotides are TGCAGTGCCCAGGCATGGGACAGGTTTAATTTT. The encoded protein is CSAQAWDRFNF.

The chain links TRBV5-6 to TRBJ1-4; 7 nucleotides agree with TRBD1. Germline lookup yields CDR1 SGHDT and CDR2 YYEEEE. The CDR3 is 13 amino acids. Losses at the gene ends were 4 bases for V and 11 bases for J; bases not matched to a gene: 8. The CDR3 nucleotides read TGTGCCAGCAGCCTAAATACAGGGGTGAAACTGTTTTTT. Encoded protein: CASSLNTGVKLFF. The full variable domain, with the rest looked up from reference TRBV5-6 and TRBJ1-4, is DAGVTQSPTHLIKTRGQQVTLRCSPKSGHDTVSWYQQALGQGPQFIFQYYEEEERQRGNFPDRFSGHQFPNYSSELNVNALLLGDSALYLCASSLNTGVKLFFGSGTQLSVL.

This sequence joins TRBV7-9 and TRBJ1-1; D gene uncertain. This CDR3 region has 11 residues. Per germline, CDR1 SEHNR and CDR2 FQNEAQ (reference sequence). Trimming left V 1 base short and J 3 bases short, with 0 bases between. CDR3 loop: CASSLDTEAFF. CDR3 bases: TGTGCCAGCAGCTTAGACACTGAAGCTTTCTTT. Filled out from reference TRBV7-9 and TRBJ1-1, the complete variable domain reads DTGVSQNPRHKITKRGQNVTFRCDPISEHNRLYWYRQTLGQGPEFLTYFQNEAQLEKSRLLSDRFSAERPKGSFSTLEIQRTEQGDSAMYLCASSLDTEAFFGQGTRLTVV.

The chain joins TRBV4-1 to TRBJ2-5; TRBD1 might be the D (6 bases). The CDR3 contains 16 residues. V was pared by 0 bases and J by 1 base, with 12 bases between. Germline lookup yields CDR1 MGHRA and CDR2 YSYEKL. The CDR3 region is CASSQDQGQFQETQYF. The CDR3 bases are TGCGCCAGCAGCCAAGATCAAGGACAGTTCCAAGAGACCCAGTACTTC.